The clone carrying this T cell receptor (beta chain) came up many times. Its cognate antigen is unknown. TCR beta CDR3 amplification used multiplex PCR with 32 V and 13 J primers. TCRdb fed the multiplex PCR reads into MiXCR, producing one record per CDR3 protein. The data contain about 5,700 distinct CDR3 sequences, 21% of them singletons. This record belongs to a study of immune heterogeneity within non-small cell lung tumors. Whole-study results and caveats: Individual patients had largely distinct high-frequency T-cell receptor beta clonotypes. Local clonality of T cells correlated moderately yet significantly with local tumor mutational burden (R approximately 0.35).

With 550 to 700 ng used per sample, the template was genomic DNA from bulk tumor. Widely spaced biopsies, several per primary tumor, were obtained at surgery. Each patient presented with untreated, newly diagnosed non-small cell lung cancer and received curative surgery. The V end lost 2 bases, the J end lost 4 bases, and 11 bases lay between the germline ends. This CDR3 is 14 amino acids long. Per germline, CDR1 SGHNT and CDR2 YENEEA. This sequence joins TRBV11-3 and TRBJ1-2, with D hard to call. This TCR came from a woman aged 55-69 years with non-small cell lung cancer. What was sequenced was lung tumor tissue. CDR3 loop: CASSLPGDSYGYTF. CDR3 nucleotides: TGTGCCAGCAGCTTACCAGGAGATTCCTATGGCTACACCTTC.